The 22 T cell receptor beta chains below all came from one sample that was sequenced in a study of blood T cell repertoires in COVID-19. Clones were read by immunoSEQ multiplex PCR, and TCRdb kept only the in-frame ones, dropping some. The sample holds more than 80,000 clones; over 70% are singletons and the top ten take 0.8% to 1%. Sequencing input: peripheral blood. The receptors come from a human donor with acute or convalescent COVID-19. The donor label of this sample is uncertain.

The chain employs TRBV28 and TRBJ2-2; D may be TRBD1 (5 bases). The length of the CDR3 is 14 residues. Deletions cut 3 bases from V and 3 bases from J, with 8 bases between. From germline, CDR1 is MDHEN and CDR2 SYDVKM. CDR3 sequence: CASSLGLYTGELFF. In DNA form, the CDR3 reads TGTGCCAGCAGTTTGGGGCTGTACACCGGGGAGCTGTTTTTT.

The sample holds a few counts of this clone. Other DNA variants within this sample encode the same CDR3. This chain uses TRBV11-2 with TRBJ2-7; 9 bases fit TRBD1. Trimming took 1 base from V and 2 from J; bases not matched to a gene: 0. Per the germline V gene, CDR1 is SGHAT and CDR2 is FQNNGV. The length of the CDR3 is 14 residues. In DNA form, the CDR3 reads TGTGCCAGCAGCTTAGGACAGGGGGCCTACGAGCAGTACTTC. This encodes CASSLGQGAYEQYF.

The rearrangement joins TRBV29-1 to TRBJ2-5; D perhaps matches TRBD2 (5 bases). Germline CDR1 SQVTM, CDR2 ANQGSEA. This CDR3 contains 12 residues. V lost 2 bases, J lost 2 bases, and 6 bases lay in between. The CDR3: CSVELAQETQYF. CDR3 sequence (DNA): TGCAGCGTTGAACTAGCTCAAGAGACCCAGTACTTC.

This chain's CDR3 is CASSPEQGRAFF. CDR3 in DNA: TGTGCCAGCTCACCAGAACAGGGTAGAGCTTTCTTT. This rearrangement joins TRBV18 to TRBJ1-1; D is perhaps TRBD1 (6 bases). From germline, CDR1 is KGHSH and CDR2 LQKENI. V was pared by 2 bases and J by 10 bases, with 11 bases between. CDR3 size: 12 residues.

The chain couples TRBV11-2 to TRBJ1-3; D unresolved. With 5 bases removed from V and 2 bases from J, the gap between germline ends came to 13 bases. This CDR3 contains 15 residues. Germline V gene sequence: CDR1 SGHAT, CDR2 FQNNGV. CDR3 region: CASSRRGGTGNTIYF. The CDR3 DNA reads as TGTGCCAGCAGCCGCCGGGGAGGAACTGGAAACACCATATATTTT. Complete variable domain (other parts from reference TRBV11-2 and TRBJ1-3): EAGVAQSPRYKIIEKRQSVAFWCNPISGHATLYWYQQILGQGPKLLIQFQNNGVVDDSQLPKDRFSAERLKGVDSTLKIQPAKLEDSAVYLCASSRRGGTGNTIYFGEGSWLTVV.

This clone has more than one count but fewer than ten. This sequence joins TRBV9 and TRBJ2-3; D is unresolved. The CDR3 runs 14 residues. Trimming left V 6 bases short and J 4 bases short, with 15 bases between. Germline V gene lookup returns CDR1 SGDLS and CDR2 YYNGEE. The CDR3 nucleotides are TGTGCCAGCAATTCTGTGGGCGATCCAGATACGCAGTATTTT. The encoded protein is CASNSVGDPDTQYF.

CDR3 in DNA: TGTGCCAGCAGCTTAACTAGCGGGGGAATAGATACGCAGTATTTT. Translated, it gives CASSLTSGGIDTQYF. This chain joins TRBV11-2 and TRBJ2-3; TRBD2 matches at 11 bases. Germline V gene lookup returns CDR1 SGHAT and CDR2 FQNNGV. The CDR3 covers 15 residues. V shed 2 bases, J shed 5 bases, and the junction held 3 bases outside the gene matches.

J is TRBJ1-2 and V is TRBV5-5, with unresolved D. The CDR3 length is 14 residues. Germline loops: CDR1 SGHKS, CDR2 YYEKEE (reference sequence). V lost 3 bases and J 0 bases, leaving 9 bases between the germline ends. The CDR3 DNA reads TGTGCCAGCAGCTCCGGCAGGACTAACTATGGCTACACCTTC. Translating gives CASSSGRTNYGYTF.

The chain recombines TRBV12-3 or TRBV12-4 with TRBJ2-5; D is unclear. The CDR3 loop spans 13 amino acids. Trimming took 6 bases from V and 2 from J, leaving 10 bases between them. The CDR3 spells CASSLNTQETQYF. The CDR3, as DNA: TGTGCCAGCAGCTTGAACACACAAGAGACCCAGTACTTC.

V gene TRBV5-1 combines with J gene TRBJ1-4; tentative D call: TRBD1 (6 bases). The V gene's germline CDR1 is SGHRS and CDR2 YFSETQ. The CDR3 is made up of 15 amino acids. Trimming took off 4 bases at V and 8 bases at J, with 18 bases between the two ends. As DNA, the CDR3 is TGCGCCAGCAGCGCCTTTGGGGGCCCCGGGGAAAAACTGTTTTTT. Protein product: CASSAFGGPGEKLFF.

CDR3 amino acids: CASSENRVTGITEAFF. DNA for the CDR3: TGTGCCAGCAGTGAGAACAGGGTGACAGGAATCACTGAAGCTTTCTTT. The chain employs TRBV2 and TRBJ1-1; possibly TRBD1 for D (6 bases). V lost 3 bases to trimming and J lost 4 bases, with 18 bases between them. The CDR3 totals 16 residues. The germline gives CDR1 SNHLY, CDR2 FYNNEI. The full variable domain, its missing parts supplied by reference TRBV2 and TRBJ1-1, is EPEVTQTPSHQVTQMGQEVILRCVPISNHLYFYWYRQILGQKVEFLVSFYNNEISEKSEIFDDQFSVERPDGSNFTLKIRSTKLEDSAMYFCASSENRVTGITEAFFGQGTRLTVV.

This chain's CDR3 is CASSRGGSQPQHF. CDR3 in DNA: TGTGCCAGCAGCCGCGGGGGTAGCCAGCCCCAGCATTTT. The V and J genes are TRBV6-2 or TRBV6-3 and TRBJ1-5; possibly TRBD1 for D (5 bases). Trimming removed 6 bases at V and 7 bases at J, with 13 bases between. CDR3 length: 13 amino acids. CDR1 and CDR2 from the germline V gene are MNHEY and SVGEGT.

The V and J genes are TRBV7-2 and TRBJ1-5; TRBD1 is a possible D gene (6 bases). This CDR3 comprises 16 residues. Per germline, CDR1 SGHTA and CDR2 FQGNSA. Trimming removed 5 bases at V and 1 base at J, with 15 bases between. Written as DNA, the CDR3 is TGTGCCAGCAGCCCCCAAGGGGGACAAAGCAATCAGCCCCAGCATTTT. Protein: CASSPQGGQSNQPQHF.

This clone was seen just once. This rearrangement joins TRBV19 to TRBJ2-3; tentatively, D is TRBD2 (7 bases). This CDR3 region has 16 residues. Trimming took off 4 bases at V and 4 bases at J, with 18 bases between the two ends. Germline CDR1 reads LNHDA; CDR2 reads SQIVND (reference sequence). The CDR3 sequence is CASSTPSRGGSDTQYF. CDR3 DNA: TGTGCCAGTAGTACCCCTTCGAGGGGGGGCTCAGATACGCAGTATTTT.

The CDR3 region is CASSLRPAGDSPLHF. As DNA, the CDR3 is TGTGCCAGCAGCTTACGGCCCGCGGGGGATTCACCCCTCCACTTT. The chain carries TRBV7-6 and TRBJ1-6, with D possibly TRBD1 on 5 matching bases. V shed 2 bases and J shed 8 bases, with 13 bases lying between them. The germline CDR1 and CDR2 sequences are SGHVS and FNYEAQ. This CDR3 spans 15 amino acids.

This sequence joins TRBV3-1 (or the pseudogene TRBV3-2) and TRBJ1-2, with D uncertain. The CDR3 extends over 13 amino acids. The V end lost 2 bases, the J end lost 5 bases, and 9 bases lay between the germline ends. Germline CDR1 is LGHDT and CDR2 is YNNKEL (reference sequence). In DNA, the CDR3 is TGTGCCAGCAGCCAACCCAACAGTTATGGCTACACCTTC. Translated, it gives CASSQPNSYGYTF.

The V and J genes are TRBV7-9 and TRBJ2-3; a possible D gene is TRBD2 (5 bases). The CDR3 is made up of 16 amino acids. V lost 5 bases and J lost 0, with 15 bases in between. CDR1 SEHNR and CDR2 FQNEAQ come from the germline V gene (reference sequence). The DNA for the CDR3 is TGTGCCAGCAGCCTCTTAGCGAACCCGAGCACAGATACGCAGTATTTT. Translating gives CASSLLANPSTDTQYF. Filled out from reference TRBV7-9 and TRBJ2-3, the complete variable domain reads DTGVSQNPRHKITKRGQNVTFRCDPISEHNRLYWYRQTLGQGPEFLTYFQNEAQLEKSRLLSDRFSAERPKGSFSTLEIQRTEQGDSAMYLCASSLLANPSTDTQYFGPGTRLTVL.

The V gene is TRBV15, the J gene TRBJ1-6, with 9 bases that match TRBD1. The CDR3 loop spans 20 amino acids. Germline V CDR1 and CDR2: LNHNV, YYDKDF (reference sequence). V shed 0 bases, J shed 2 bases, and the junction held 11 bases outside the gene matches. The CDR3 nucleotides are TGTGCCACCAGCAGAGATCTAACAGGGGGCGCGGGAACCTATAATTCACCCCTCCACTTT. Its translation is CATSRDLTGGAGTYNSPLHF.

The chain is built from TRBV28 and TRBJ1-2, with TRBD1 matching over 8 bases. Germline CDR1 is MDHEN and CDR2 is SYDVKM. With 5 bases clipped from V and 7 bases from J, the junction kept 12 bases outside the gene matches. This CDR3 has 15 residues. Written as DNA, the CDR3 is TGTGCCAGCAGTCCTTCAATTGGACAGGGCTCTGGCTACACCTTC. Protein: CASSPSIGQGSGYTF.

This sequence joins TRBV9 and TRBJ2-5; 11 nucleotides agree with TRBD2. The CDR3 sequence is 19 residues long. Germline V CDR1 and CDR2: SGDLS, YYNGEE. With V trimmed by 0 bases and J by 1 base, 11 bases remained unmatched. The CDR3 loop reads CASSVASGGRTSFQETQYF. The CDR3 DNA sequence: TGTGCCAGCAGCGTAGCTAGCGGGGGGCGCACCTCATTCCAAGAGACCCAGTACTTC.

This clone was detected a few times. The V gene is TRBV7-6, the J gene TRBJ2-1, with 7 nucleotides matching TRBD1. J lost 9 bases, V lost 4 bases, and 12 bases had no gene match. This CDR3 comprises 15 residues. Germline assignment: CDR1 SGHVS and CDR2 FNYEAQ. CDR3 sequence: CASSSTVTGEGEQFF. CDR3 in DNA: TGTGCCAGCAGCTCTACAGTAACAGGGGAAGGTGAGCAGTTCTTC.

This clone was recorded a few times. This chain links TRBV27 with TRBJ2-1; D call uncertain. This CDR3 is 15 amino acids long. Germline values: CDR1 MNHEY, CDR2 SMNVEV (reference sequence). Trimming cost V 2 bases and J 3 bases, with 11 bases left between them. CDR3 nucleotide sequence: TGTGCCAGCAGTTTAACCGATCAGTACTACAATGAGCAGTTCTTC. Amino acid sequence: CASSLTDQYYNEQFF.